These T cell receptor beta chains were read from a single sample in a study of human T cells and chemical hapten exposure. TCRdb re-called the 5' RACE reads with MiXCR, one entry per CDR3 protein. Among about 81,000 distinct CDR3 sequences, approximately 15% were seen once, and the ten largest hold 6.8%. These receptors originate from a female donor in good health. The CDR3 runs from the conserved cysteine through the conserved F or W. The D gene is left open where the match is weak. Some rows have no size entry. The others give once, few or many, or a class for an expanded clone.

>TRBV2|TRBJ2-7|few|TRBD1
CASSGTGSSFRQYF
TGTGCCAGCAGTGGGACAGGGTCTTCCTTCAGGCAGTACTTC
>TRBV20-1|TRBJ1-6|-|TRBD1
CSALRDRDSPLHF
TGCAGTGCCCTCCGGGACAGGGACTCACCCCTCCACTTT
>TRBV27|TRBJ2-1|-|TRBD2
CASSPKELAGVDEQFF
TGTGCCAGCTCCCCCAAGGAGCTAGCGGGGGTAGATGAGCAGTTCTTC
>TRBV28|TRBJ1-1|-|-
CASSFVGLANTEAFF
TGTGCCAGCAGTTTCGTAGGCTTGGCGAACACTGAAGCTTTCTTT
>TRBV7-6|TRBJ2-7|-|TRBD2
CASSQGLAGGLKRSSYEQYF
TGTGCCAGCAGCCAGGGACTAGCGGGGGGCCTAAAACGCTCCTCCTACGAGCAGTACTTC
>TRBV14|TRBJ2-3|many|-
CASSLSGADTQYF
TGTGCCAGCAGCCTGTCGGGTGCAGATACGCAGTATTTT
>TRBV10-3|TRBJ2-3|-|-
CAISVENGRQVGEDTQYF
TGTGCCATCAGTGTAGAAAACGGAAGACAGGTGGGAGAAGATACGCAGTATTTT
>TRBV3-1|TRBJ1-1|many|-
CASSQGLAEAFF
TGTGCCAGCAGCCAGGGGCTGGCTGAAGCTTTCTTT
>TRBV20-1|TRBJ1-2|-|-
CSARDLYGYTF
TGCAGTGCTAGAGATCTTTATGGCTACACCTTC
>TRBV5-1|TRBJ2-1|-|TRBD2
CASSFPKHLLAGNNEQFF
TGCGCCAGCAGCTTCCCTAAACACCTGCTAGCGGGTAACAATGAGCAGTTCTTC
>TRBV6-1|TRBJ2-3|few|-
CASRIRGGTDTQYF
TGTGCCAGCAGAATAAGAGGGGGAACAGATACGCAGTATTTT
>TRBV29-1|TRBJ2-5|-|-
CSVDPRVVETQYF
TGCAGCGTTGATCCCAGGGTGGTGGAGACCCAGTACTTC
>TRBV20-1|TRBJ2-7|few|TRBD1
CSATTPFRQGIRYEQYF
TGCAGTGCTACAACCCCCTTTCGACAGGGAATCCGATACGAGCAGTACTTC
>TRBV6-6|TRBJ2-1|few|-
CASNLDQYGEQFF
TGTGCCAGCAACCTCGATCAGTACGGTGAGCAGTTCTTC
>TRBV30|TRBJ2-7|-|-
CAWSRDSSYEQYF
TGTGCCTGGAGCAGGGATTCCTCCTACGAGCAGTACTTC
>TRBV5-4|TRBJ2-7|-|TRBD2
CASSSTAGSDEQYF
TGTGCCAGCAGCTCCACAGCGGGATCCGACGAGCAGTACTTC
>TRBV6-5|TRBJ1-5|-|-
CASRQRPNSNQPQHF
TGTGCCAGCAGACAAAGGCCCAACTCCAATCAGCCCCAGCATTTT